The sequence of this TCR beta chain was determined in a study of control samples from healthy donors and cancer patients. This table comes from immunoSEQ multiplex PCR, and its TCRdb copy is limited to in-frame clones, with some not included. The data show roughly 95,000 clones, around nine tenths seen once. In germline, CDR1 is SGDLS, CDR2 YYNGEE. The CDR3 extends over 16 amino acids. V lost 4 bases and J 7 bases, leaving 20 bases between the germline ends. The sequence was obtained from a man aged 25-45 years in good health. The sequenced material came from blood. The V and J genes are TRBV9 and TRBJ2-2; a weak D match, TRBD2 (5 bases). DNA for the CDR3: TGTGCCAGCAGCCCCCGGGCGGGCCTTGGTGACGGGGAGCTGTTTTTT. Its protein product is CASSPRAGLGDGELFF.